The sequence of this TCR beta chain was determined in a study of chemoradiotherapy in HPV16-positive cancers. Study background: Functional T-cell assays on a couple of HPV16-positive patients' cells defined candidate HPV-specific clones and common TCR motifs. General observations from the study: During treatment, candidate HPV-specific clones and E7-related motifs expanded in tumor. In HPV16-positive patients, HPV-responsive T-cell expansion tracked better recurrence-free survival.

Sequenced by immunoSEQ multiplex PCR; TCRdb stores in-frame clones only, minus some. The top ten hold approximately 1.3% of the sample, which has some 14,000 clones, 60% to 80% seen once. About this clone itself: Its antigen is not identified.

V dropped 1 base and J dropped 7; count of bases not matched to a gene: 10. This CDR3 contains 15 residues. Germline V gene sequence: CDR1 SGHRS, CDR2 YFSETQ. Sampling was conducted from a patient who underwent chemoradiotherapy. The clonotype was recovered from a human donor with HPV-associated anogenital cancer. The chain combines TRBV5-1 with TRBJ2-7; 8 positions agree with TRBD1. CDR3 loop: CASSLNQGAIGEQYF. The CDR3 nucleotides are TGCGCCAGCAGCTTGAATCAGGGGGCTATAGGGGAGCAGTACTTC.